Following are 11 T cell receptor beta chains from one sample sequenced in a study of T-cell memory formation after mild COVID-19. TCRdb processed the 5' RACE reads anew with MiXCR; each CDR3 protein has one entry. The sample contains under 250,000 distinct CDR3 sequences, 25% to 35% of which appear only once. The sequenced sample consisted of PBMCs or a T cell subset sorted from them (not recorded which). The receptors were gathered from an adult woman who had mild COVID-19 (a few samples of this study predate the infection). Cell type and time point are not known.

This clonotype has just a few counts. The V and J genes are TRBV20-1 and TRBJ2-1, with 8 bases fitting TRBD2. The V segment lost 4 bases and the J segment 9 bases; nucleotides outside the gene matches: 8. The CDR3 length is 13 residues. Looked up from germline, CDR1 is DFQATT and CDR2 is SNEGSKA (reference sequence). The CDR3 coding sequence is TGCAGTGCTACCGGGACTAGTCCCTCTGAGCAGTTCTTC. This encodes CSATGTSPSEQFF.

This chain uses TRBV25-1 with TRBJ1-3; the D is unclear. CDR1 and CDR2 (germline): MGHDK, SYGVNS. The length of the CDR3 is 14 residues. Trimming stripped 2 bases from V and 0 bases from J, with 5 bases between. DNA of the CDR3: TGTGCCAGCAGTGAAGGCAACTCTGGAAACACCATATATTTT. The encoded protein is CASSEGNSGNTIYF.

The genes are TRBV9 and TRBJ2-3, with a possible D match to TRBD2 (5 bases). Germline assignment: CDR1 SGDLS and CDR2 YYNGEE. The CDR3 covers 16 residues. Trimming took off 0 bases at V and 6 bases at J, with 17 bases between the two ends. CDR3 coding DNA: TGTGCCAGCAGCGTAGGAGGGTTCAGTTCGCCCGATACGCAGTATTTT. It is translated as CASSVGGFSSPDTQYF.

The chain couples TRBV20-1 to TRBJ2-3, with 8 bases matching TRBD2. Losses at the gene ends were 0 bases for V and 2 bases for J; bases not matched to a gene: 10. This CDR3 spans 17 amino acids. CDR1 is DFQATT, CDR2 SNEGSKA, per germline (reference sequence). The CDR3 is CSARDLLRREVTDTQYF. The CDR3 DNA reads TGCAGTGCTAGAGATCTCCTCCGGCGGGAGGTCACAGATACGCAGTATTTT.

This chain joins TRBV24-1 and TRBJ2-6; D remains unclear. CDR3 length equals 16 residues. V lost 4 bases and J lost 2, with 11 bases in between. From germline, CDR1 is KGHDR and CDR2 SFDVKD. CDR3 DNA sequence: TGTGCCACCAGTGACGCTCGCCTTGCTGGGGCCAACGTCCTGACTTTC. The encoded protein is CATSDARLAGANVLTF.

The sample holds many counts of this clonotype. The chain is built from TRBV11-2 and TRBJ1-2; no firm D call. CDR1 and CDR2 (germline): SGHAT, FQNNGV. CDR3 length: 16 amino acids. The ends were cut back, 0 bases at V and 4 bases at J, with 15 bases in the middle. DNA of the CDR3: TGTGCCAGCAGCTTAGACGGAGGGCTCGGGTCCTATGGCTACACCTTC. It specifies CASSLDGGLGSYGYTF.

This clonotype came up a few times. V usage is TRBV21-1 and J usage is TRBJ1-4. TRBV21-1 constitutes a pseudogene. The CDR3 is made up of 15 amino acids. CDR3 residues: CASSKAIRRNEKLFF. As DNA, the CDR3 is TGTGCCAGCAGCAAAGCCATACGGAGGAATGAAAAACTGTTTTTT.

This clonotype came up a few times. The chain employs TRBV7-9 and TRBJ1-1; D remains unclear. The ends were cut back, 2 bases at V and 8 bases at J, with 9 bases in the middle. Looked up from germline, CDR1 is SEHNR and CDR2 is FQNEAQ (reference sequence). CDR3 length: 12 residues. CDR3 sequence reads: CASSLQSSEAFF. The CDR3, as DNA: TGTGCCAGCAGCTTACAGTCGTCCGAAGCTTTCTTT.

This clonotype was picked up a small number of times. The chain employs TRBV29-1 and TRBJ2-1; 15 positions agree with TRBD2. Germline assignment: CDR1 SQVTM and CDR2 ANQGSEA. J gave up 4 bases and V 6 bases, and 4 bases lay outside the gene matches. The CDR3 extends over 15 amino acids. The CDR3 loop is CSVGLAGGQYNEQFF. The CDR3 DNA reads as TGCAGCGTAGGACTAGCGGGAGGGCAATACAATGAGCAGTTCTTC.

This clonotype occurred a few times. The gene calls are TRBV18 and TRBJ1-6; 9 nucleotides match TRBD1. This CDR3 has 15 residues. The V segment lost 3 bases and the J segment 10 bases; nucleotides outside the gene matches: 7. Germline V gene sequence: CDR1 KGHSH, CDR2 LQKENI. The CDR3 nucleotides are TGTGCCAGCTCACCTACGACAGGGGGAGGATCACCCCTCCACTTT. It encodes CASSPTTGGGSPLHF.

This chain joins TRBV20-1 and TRBJ1-2; TRBD1 might be the D (5 bases). There are 12 residues in the CDR3. Trimming took off 3 bases at V and 8 bases at J, with 13 bases between the two ends. Germline V lookup: CDR1 DFQATT, CDR2 SNEGSKA (reference sequence). The CDR3 is CSARPGAVGYTF. CDR3 DNA sequence: TGCAGTGCTAGGCCCGGGGCAGTCGGCTACACCTTC.